The entry that follows covers one T cell receptor beta chain sequence. This clonotype was seen a few times. Its antigen is still unknown. Base qualities are not recorded, but no much larger clone differs from it by a single base. The data originate from a study of blood T cells in healthy people across ages (dated by TCRdb to between 2015 and 2017). Background for the entire study: In model experiments, roughly one uniquely barcoded TCR beta cDNA molecule per two T cells was captured by template switching. To avoid experimental bias, donors of different ages were spread randomly across the sequencing lanes. The donors were divided into four age groups: young (average roughly 15 years), middle-aged (around 41), aged (approximately 64) and long-lived (roughly 86). Two additional independent replicas of 1 million unique cDNA reads from the same blood draw were analyzed for two donors (one aged 18 to 30 and one aged 80 or older). To track age-related changes in TCR beta repertoire diversity, the study relied on deep sequencing normalized with unique cDNA molecular identifiers.

Summary of the overall study and its limitations: There was a strong correlation between observed TCR beta diversity and the percentage of naive T cells measured by flow cytometry. As age increased, observed TCR beta diversity per million T cells dropped in a roughly linear way, and a significant reduction was already evident by age 40. The CMV infection status of donors was not known, potentially confounding age-related changes in expanded clonotypes. Compared with the aged group, the long-lived group had more naive CD4+ T cells, fewer expanded clones and increased TCR diversity, suggesting age selection. Since profiling was done on bulk unsorted PBMCs, naive and antigen-experienced compartments could not be conclusively compared. Estimates of total diversity based on one million sequenced T cells were regarded as lower bounds and as underestimates.

Library preparation employed 5' RACE. Sequencing took place on an Illumina HiSeq 2500. A second PCR of 7 to 11 cycles was performed with a sample-barcoded 5' primer and a J-beta primer mix. A unique molecular identifier was introduced onto each TCR beta cDNA molecule by a template-switch 5' adaptor carrying 12 random nucleotides. At least 2.5 million CDR3-containing paired-end reads were obtained from each sample. First-strand cDNA was synthesized from all RNA with the Mint cDNA synthesis kit, primed by a TRBC-specific oligonucleotide. All cDNA was treated with uracil-DNA glycosylase and then went through a first 18-cycle PCR with the universal primers M1SS and BC2_uni_R. The paper's data handling went like this. Normalization of each sample was performed by random selection of 1 million high-quality reads, each carrying a distinct molecular identifier. Reads with shared molecular identifiers were discarded instead of being binned into consensus sequences. MiTCR, with a Q25 quality threshold and the strictest error-elimination algorithm, was used for CDR3 identification, clonotype clustering and error correction. A nonparametric unseen species model with Euler transformation was used to estimate lower-bound total TCR beta diversity. TCRdb trimmed public reads at Q25 via fastp, called clones via MiXCR and kept in-frame beta chains. Rows with a matching CDR3 protein are joined into one entry that keeps the most common DNA and genes. What appears here as the V and J calls and clone size reflects TCRdb's work, not the paper's. This sample holds 1,500,000 or so distinct CDR3 sequences; around 55% were observed only once. The top ten clonotypes cover roughly 7% of the sample.

The donors were around 39 Caucasian individuals from Russia, aged 6 to 90 years, who were systemically healthy. About 9.6 milliliters of peripheral blood were collected from each donor into EDTA-treated Vacutainer tubes. Ficoll-Paque density-gradient centrifugation was used to isolate PBMCs, with at least 7 million obtained per sample. Trizol reagent was used to extract total RNA from PBMCs, with at least 5.5 micrograms per sample. Naive CD45RAhigh/CD27high T cell percentages were measured by flow cytometry on a PBMC aliquot from every donor. The germline V end is reduced by 6 bases and the J end by 6 bases; junction bases left unmatched: 13. CDR1 and CDR2 were assigned from the germline V gene as SGHTA and FQGNSA. The CDR3 contains 15 residues, cysteine and phenylalanine counted. Only the CDR3 portion is preserved as DNA: 45 bases, with reading frame beginning at the first base.

The TCR comes from a man between 18 and 29 years old in good health. The chain is assembled from TRBV7-2 and TRBJ2-7; 8 middle bases align to TRBD2. Input material: blood. The CDR3 sequence is CASRIDVAGLSEQYF. The nucleotide sequence reads TGTGCCAGCAGAATCGATGTAGCGGGACTCAGCGAGCAGTACTTC.